The present T cell receptor (beta chain) was sequenced within a study of cytomegalovirus exposure and HLA in healthy donors. Study-level background: Among some 400 genotyped donors, around 80% fell in the Caucasian-associated ancestry cluster.

General study results and limits: Donor immune exposure was known only as CMV serostatus. Productive status was seen about 90% or about 30% of the time for most TCR beta V segments in an earlier analysis.

The study ran its PCR with 60 Vbeta and 13 Jbeta primers. Under the authors' procedure: The count from a later analysis was 70 million to 85 million unique TCR beta chains, some 9.9 million of them shared. Sequencing used immunoSEQ multiplex PCR; TCRdb keeps in-frame clones, though not all of them. V, J and clone size are taken as reported in that table, and D and trimming were inferred from the DNA itself. The sample carries fewer than 200,000 clones, about 86% recorded once. Remarks on this clone: Its antigen remains unknown.

The sequenced sample was PBMCs. This clonotype originated in a woman aged 25 to 39 in good health and CMV-seronegative.

CDR3 protein: CASSSSGGTDTQYF. Here the CDR3 DNA reads TGTGCCAGCAGCTCGTCAGGGGGCACAGATACGCAGTATTTT. J is TRBJ2-3 and V is TRBV5-8; perhaps TRBD1 as D (6 bases). V was trimmed by 3 bases and J by 1 base, leaving 9 bases between them. This CDR3 spans 14 amino acids. Germline lookup yields CDR1 SGHTS and CDR2 YDEGEE. Combining the CDR3 with reference TRBV5-8 and TRBJ2-3 gives the whole variable domain EAGVTQSPTHLIKTRGQQATLRCSPISGHTSVYWYQQALGLGLQFLLWYDEGEERNRGNFPPRFSGRQFPNYSSELNVNALELEDSALYLCASSSSGGTDTQYFGPGTRLTVL.